Following are 21 T cell receptor beta chains from one sample sequenced in a study of Graves' ophthalmopathy and Graves' hyperthyroidism. From RNA, the CDR3 regions of TCR beta chains were amplified and sequenced. HTBI primers were used in a first-round RT-PCR, which preceded a second-round multiplex PCR. TCRdb redid the calling of the multiplex PCR reads with MiXCR, one entry per CDR3 protein. The repertoire holds hundreds of thousands of distinct CDR3 sequences, with 22% as singletons. The sample consisted of peripheral blood. All receptors derive from a woman aged 18 to 35 with stable Graves' hyperthyroidism. Some clones in this sample may be carry-over from other donors' samples.

This clonotype was seen only a few times. This chain joins TRBV20-1 and TRBJ2-2; perhaps D is TRBD1 or TRBD2 (5 bases each). Germline V CDR1 and CDR2: DFQATT, SNEGSKA (reference sequence). V dropped 1 base and J dropped 0 bases, with 9 bases sitting between them. The CDR3 runs 15 residues. CDR3 sequence (DNA): TGCAGTGCTAGAGGAGGGGTGACGAACACCGGGGAGCTGTTTTTT. Its protein product is CSARGGVTNTGELFF.

The chain recombines TRBV20-1 with TRBJ1-2; 11 nucleotides match TRBD1. V was pared by 5 bases and J by 4 bases, with 6 bases of the junction left unmatched. The CDR3 loop spans 14 amino acids. Germline V CDR1 and CDR2: DFQATT, SNEGSKA (reference sequence). DNA of the CDR3: TGCAGTGCTCTCGGACAGGGGGCGGGCTATGGCTACACCTTC. This sequence encodes CSALGQGAGYGYTF.

This clonotype showed up many times. DNA of the CDR3: TGTGCCAGCCACACTAGCGGGGGGGCCATAGAGACCCAGTACTTC. Amino acids: CASHTSGGAIETQYF. J is TRBJ2-5 and V is TRBV12-3 or TRBV12-4; 13 bases fit TRBD2. This CDR3 region has 15 residues. V trimming: 8 bases; J trimming: 4 bases; junction bases outside the gene matches: 7.

There are many counts of this clonotype. The rearrangement links TRBV6-1 to TRBJ2-5; D may be TRBD1 or TRBD2 (5 bases each). The V end lost 8 bases, the J end lost 4 bases, and 11 bases lay between the germline ends. CDR1 MNHNS and CDR2 SASEGT come from the germline V gene. The CDR3 length is 12 residues. DNA of the CDR3: TGTGCCAGCTCGGCAGGGAGAGAGACCCAGTACTTC. Amino acids: CASSAGRETQYF.

The V gene is TRBV6-1, the J gene TRBJ2-2; 7 bases line up with TRBD1. J lost 6 bases, V lost 7 bases, and 8 bases had no gene match. Germline assignment: CDR1 MNHNS and CDR2 SASEGT. The length of the CDR3 is 14 residues. As DNA, the CDR3 is TGTGCCAGCATCGAGGGGGCGGACGCCGGGGAGCTGTTTTTT. It codes for CASIEGADAGELFF.

This clonotype was seen more than once but under ten times. J is TRBJ2-7 and V is TRBV19; either TRBD1 or TRBD2 may supply D (6 bases each). Trimming took 3 bases from V and 2 from J, leaving 14 bases between them. Germline V gene lookup returns CDR1 LNHDA and CDR2 SQIVND (reference sequence). The CDR3 covers 15 residues. The CDR3 sequence is CASSIPGGGTYEQYF. CDR3 DNA: TGTGCCAGTAGTATCCCCGGGGGCGGGACCTACGAGCAGTACTTC.

The table lists this clonotype with many counts. V is TRBV20-1 and J is TRBJ1-1, with D uncertain. The V gene's germline CDR1 is DFQATT and CDR2 SNEGSKA (reference sequence). This CDR3 has 15 amino acids. V gave up 0 bases and J gave up 1 base, with 12 bases separating them. The chain's CDR3 is CSARDAGLRNTEAFF. The CDR3, as DNA: TGCAGTGCTAGAGATGCGGGCCTACGGAACACTGAAGCTTTCTTT.

This clonotype was picked up many times. V gene TRBV6-2 or TRBV6-3 combines with J gene TRBJ1-5; D remains ambiguous. V was cut by 2 bases and J by 0 bases, with 17 bases left in between. Germline V gene data show CDR1 as MNHEY and CDR2 as SVGEGT. This CDR3 comprises 18 residues. The CDR3 sequence: CASSYGQALLLSNQPQHF. The CDR3 region has the DNA TGTGCCAGCAGTTACGGGCAGGCTCTCTTGCTTAGCAATCAGCCCCAGCATTTT.

This clonotype has ten or more counts. The J gene is TRBJ1-3, the V gene TRBV28; D remains unclear. Germline V gene data show CDR1 as MDHEN and CDR2 as SYDVKM. Between the trimmed V and J ends, which lost 8 bases and 0 bases, there was a span of 5 bases. The CDR3 contains 12 residues. CDR3 nucleotide sequence: TGTGCCAGCCACCGCTCTGGAAACACCATATATTTT. Translation: CASHRSGNTIYF.

This clonotype has a handful of counts. A much larger clone differs by one base, so this may be a read error. The chain links TRBV12-3 or TRBV12-4 to TRBJ1-1; D possibly corresponds to TRBD1 (6 bases). The CDR3 is 17 residues long. DNA for the CDR3: TGTGCCAGCAGTTTCAGGGGACGGTGGGGGATGAACACTGAAGCTTGCTTT. It yields the protein CASSFRGRWGMNTEACF.

There are many counts of this clonotype. This sequence joins TRBV6-1 and TRBJ2-5, with D unresolved. Germline V lookup: CDR1 MNHNS, CDR2 SASEGT. The CDR3 contains 12 residues. Trimming pared 6 bases from V and 7 bases from J, leaving 12 bases between. DNA for the CDR3: TGTGCCAGCAGCTCATATCTGGGGACCCAGTACTTC. Residues: CASSSYLGTQYF.

This clonotype was counted between two and nine times. The genes are TRBV27 and TRBJ1-1, with D uncertain. The CDR3 sequence is 14 residues long. The V end was cut by 5 bases, the J end by 2 bases, with 12 bases between. Per germline, CDR1 MNHEY and CDR2 SMNVEV (reference sequence). This CDR3 reads CASSPLGINTEAFF. In DNA form, the CDR3 reads TGTGCCAGCAGTCCCCTGGGAATTAACACTGAAGCTTTCTTT.

This clonotype was seen a handful of times. The chain employs TRBV29-1 and TRBJ2-7; D call uncertain. CDR3 size: 13 residues. Germline CDR1 reads SQVTM; CDR2 reads ANQGSEA. V shed 4 bases and J shed 0 bases, with 10 bases lying between them. This CDR3 is CSVGARSSYEQYF. The CDR3 nucleotides read TGCAGCGTTGGGGCCAGGAGCTCCTACGAGCAGTACTTC.

J is TRBJ2-7 and V is TRBV12-3 or TRBV12-4, with a possible D match to TRBD1 (6 bases). The germline V and J ends were trimmed by 2 bases and 2 bases, with 16 bases remaining between them. This CDR3 region has 16 residues. CDR3 sequence: CASSLRPGQDPYEQYF. Here the CDR3 DNA reads TGTGCCAGCAGTTTACGTCCGGGACAAGATCCCTACGAGCAGTACTTC.

This clonotype was found many times. This sequence joins TRBV20-1 and TRBJ2-7; D possibly uses TRBD1 or TRBD2 (5 bases each). V gave up 2 bases and J gave up 4 bases, with 9 bases separating them. CDR3 length: 12 amino acids. CDR1 is DFQATT, CDR2 SNEGSKA, per germline (reference sequence). The CDR3 coding sequence is TGCAGTGCTAGAATGGGGGATTACGAGCAGTACTTC. Its translation is CSARMGDYEQYF.

V usage is TRBV28 and J usage is TRBJ1-1; D might be TRBD1 (5 bases). Per germline, CDR1 MDHEN and CDR2 SYDVKM. The V end lost 5 bases, the J end lost 1 base, and 11 bases lay between the germline ends. The CDR3 consists of 14 residues. The CDR3 loop is CASSAGWKNTEAFF. For the CDR3, the DNA is TGTGCCAGCAGTGCAGGGTGGAAGAACACTGAAGCTTTCTTT.

This clonotype was seen a handful of times. The chain combines TRBV29-1 with TRBJ1-1, with 9 bases aligning to TRBD1. The trim removed 6 bases at V and 5 bases at J, leaving 7 bases unmatched. CDR1 SQVTM and CDR2 ANQGSEA come from the germline V gene. The CDR3 is made up of 13 amino acids. The CDR3 DNA reads TGCAGCGTGGGGTATGGGACAGGGACTGAAGCTTTCTTT. Translated, it gives CSVGYGTGTEAFF.

At least ten counts were recorded for this clonotype. The rearrangement links TRBV29-1 to TRBJ2-2; 9 bases line up with TRBD1. The CDR3 extends over 11 amino acids. V was pared by 7 bases and J by 6 bases, with 0 bases of the junction left unmatched. Germline CDR1 and CDR2: SQVTM and ANQGSEA. Written as DNA, the CDR3 is TGCAGCGGACAGGGGGCCGGGGAGCTGTTTTTT. This translates into CSGQGAGELFF.

The table lists this clonotype with a few counts. The chain joins TRBV28 to TRBJ1-5; TRBD1 is a possible D gene (6 bases). Trimming took 4 bases from V and 0 from J, leaving 13 bases between them. Germline CDR1 MDHEN, CDR2 SYDVKM. This CDR3 region has 16 residues. CDR3 nucleotide sequence: TGTGCCAGCAGTTCTCCGGGACATTATAGCAATCAGCCCCAGCATTTT. Amino acid sequence: CASSSPGHYSNQPQHF.

This clonotype was recorded at least ten times. V usage is TRBV6-2 or TRBV6-3 and J usage is TRBJ1-1; D ambiguous. Per the germline V gene, CDR1 is MNHEY and CDR2 is SVGEGT. CDR3 length: 12 amino acids. V gave up 4 bases and J gave up 11 bases, with 14 bases separating them. The CDR3 loop reads CASSSRPVEAFF. The CDR3 region has the DNA TGTGCCAGCAGTTCCCGACCAGTTGAGGCTTTCTTT.

This clonotype was seen at least ten times. The chain carries TRBV6-1 and TRBJ2-7; TRBD1 matches at 8 bases. CDR3 length: 15 amino acids. Trimming took 6 bases from V and 5 from J; bases not matched to a gene: 12. CDR1 MNHNS and CDR2 SASEGT come from the germline V gene. The CDR3 here is CASRRGQGLFHEQYF. The CDR3 coding sequence is TGTGCCAGCAGACGCGGACAGGGTCTTTTCCACGAGCAGTACTTC.